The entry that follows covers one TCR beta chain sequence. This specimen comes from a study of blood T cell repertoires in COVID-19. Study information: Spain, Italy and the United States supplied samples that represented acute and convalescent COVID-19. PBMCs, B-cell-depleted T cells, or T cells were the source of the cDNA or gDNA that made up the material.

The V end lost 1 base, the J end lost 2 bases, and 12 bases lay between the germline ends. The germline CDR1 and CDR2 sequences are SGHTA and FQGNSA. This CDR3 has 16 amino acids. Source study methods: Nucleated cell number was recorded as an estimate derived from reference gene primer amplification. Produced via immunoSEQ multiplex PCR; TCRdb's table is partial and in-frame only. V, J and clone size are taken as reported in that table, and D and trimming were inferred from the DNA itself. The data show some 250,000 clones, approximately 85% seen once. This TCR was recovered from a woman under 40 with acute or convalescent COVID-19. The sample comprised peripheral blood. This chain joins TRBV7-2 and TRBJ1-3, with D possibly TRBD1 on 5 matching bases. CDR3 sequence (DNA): TGTGCCAGCAGCTTAGTATCGGGGGATGCTGGAAACACCATATATTTT. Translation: CASSLVSGDAGNTIYF.